This TCR beta chain was identified during a study of cytomegalovirus exposure and HLA in healthy donors. Germline CDR1 and CDR2: SGHAT and FQNNGV. The V segment lost 1 base and the J segment 4 bases; nucleotides outside the gene matches: 1. The CDR3 is made up of 15 amino acids. Amplification used 60 Vbeta primers and 13 Jbeta primers. The protocol was immunoSEQ multiplex PCR, while the TCRdb copy is restricted to in-frame clones and leaves out a portion. Its clone listing holds fewer than 85,000 clones. The chain is built from TRBV11-2 and TRBJ2-3, with 11 bases fitting TRBD1. The TCR originated in a man aged 25-45 years in good health and CMV-seronegative. The sequenced sample consisted of PBMCs. For the CDR3, the DNA is TGTGCCAGCAGCTTAGTGGGACAGGGGGCAGATACGCAGTATTTT. It encodes CASSLVGQGADTQYF.